The rows below give T cell receptor beta chains drawn from one sample of a study of blood T cell repertoires in COVID-19. Produced via immunoSEQ multiplex PCR; TCRdb's table is partial and in-frame only. The table records tens of thousands of clones, roughly 90% of them present only once. Input material: peripheral blood. The origin of the receptors is a man between 60 and 75 years old with acute or convalescent COVID-19. The conserved cysteine and the conserved F or W are not part of the CDR3 here.

>TRBV18|TRBJ2-1
ASSPRAIAGGPYNEQF
>TRBV7-3|TRBJ2-7
ASSPRASGEHEQY
>TRBV18|TRBJ1-1
ASSPYVGTSEAF
>TRBV9|TRBJ1-1
ASSVEDGHGVEAF
>TRBV28|TRBJ1-3
ASSLSAGIATGNTIY
>TRBV13|TRBJ1-3
ASSLGAAGNTIY
>TRBV19|TRBJ1-1
ASSIEMRMNTEAF
>TRBV3-1/TRBV3-2|TRBJ1-1
ASSQVRGTEAF
>TRBV5-5|TRBJ2-1
ASRPSGGEGNEQF
>TRBV7-9|TRBJ1-4
ASSLAGDSFEKLF
>TRBV6-5|TRBJ1-1
ASRRNREGTEAF
>TRBV11-2|TRBJ2-1
ASSSRRPGTVLNEQF
>TRBV5-1|TRBJ1-1
ASSPKPGHQTEAF
>TRBV7-2|TRBJ2-1
ASSLEAGPYNEQF
>TRBV7-9|TRBJ1-2
ASSWESNYGYT
>TRBV27|TRBJ2-1
ASTRGGIYNEQF
>TRBV5-3|TRBJ2-7
ARNPPTDYEQY
>TRBV12-5|TRBJ2-1
ASGLGNLAGIQDEQF
>TRBV13|TRBJ1-1
ASSSYRGRFDTEAF
>TRBV7-3|TRBJ2-1
ASSLSRAAEQF
>TRBV6-6|TRBJ1-5
ASSSVQGAPRQPQH
>TRBV2|TRBJ1-6
ATERGQGGNSPLH
>TRBV9|TRBJ1-1
ASSFSPGGELEAF
>TRBV5-1|TRBJ1-1
ASSVGQSGTEAF
>TRBV25-1|TRBJ2-7
ASGSGGGRSSYEQY
>TRBV6-6|TRBJ1-5
ATGGGNQPQH
>TRBV30|TRBJ2-7
AWSETGVSY
>TRBV6-5|TRBJ1-5
ASSYRGGPQH
>TRBV24-1|TRBJ2-3
ATNPAGGGSTDTQY
>TRBV6-5|TRBJ1-6
ASSPQGGYNSPLH
>TRBV7-9|TRBJ1-4
ASSPRPTGEATNEKLF
>TRBV3-1/TRBV3-2|TRBJ2-7
ASRGTSGGYEQY
>TRBV4-1|TRBJ1-1
ASSPQQGRAEAF
>TRBV5-1|TRBJ2-1
ASSLAGDIYNEQF
>TRBV5-3|TRBJ2-1
ARSLEFSSGGEEQF
>TRBV5-6|TRBJ2-7
ASSSPRGLVAAYEQY
>TRBV30|TRBJ1-2
AWSETESGGYT
>TRBV5-1|TRBJ2-2
ASSLGLPRGEGYANTGELF
>TRBV5-1|TRBJ1-2
ASRRVRQLNNYGYT
>TRBV4-1|TRBJ2-5
ASSHPTGETQY
>TRBV7-2|TRBJ2-3
ASSLGPLAQGDPRSTQY
>TRBV10-2|TRBJ2-7
ASSDGQTFYEQY